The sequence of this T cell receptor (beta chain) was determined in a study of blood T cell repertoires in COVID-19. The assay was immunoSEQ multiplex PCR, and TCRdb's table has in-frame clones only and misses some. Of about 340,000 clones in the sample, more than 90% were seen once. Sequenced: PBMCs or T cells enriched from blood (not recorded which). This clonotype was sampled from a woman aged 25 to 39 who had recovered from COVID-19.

The CDR3 reads CASRTGTADIGWEKLFF. CDR3 DNA: TGTGCCAGCAGGACCGGGACAGCAGACATCGGATGGGAAAAACTGTTTTTT. The chain uses TRBV28 and TRBJ1-4, with 7 bases identical to TRBD1. Trimming took 6 bases from V and 8 from J; bases not matched to a gene: 18. Looked up from germline, CDR1 is MDHEN and CDR2 is SYDVKM. This CDR3 spans 17 amino acids.